Shown below are 25 T cell receptor beta chains from a single sample sequenced in a study of blood T cell repertoires in COVID-19 (dated by TCRdb to between 2020 and 2021). Receptor amplification or capture employed the immunoSEQ multiplex PCR assay. TCRdb stores this immuneACCESS table with in-frame sequences only. Part of the clones is absent; in the studies checked, under half of the shortfall reflects unresolved V genes, and no reason is known for the rest. In all, the sample holds around 390,000 clones, and just under 90% of those were seen once. In total, the top ten clones hold roughly 9.4% of the sample. The sequenced sample was PBMCs or T cells enriched from blood (not recorded which). These receptor sequences come from a woman between 45 and 60 years old who had recovered from COVID-19.

The chain uses TRBV24-1 and TRBJ1-3, with 7 bases lining up with TRBD1. Per the germline V gene, CDR1 is KGHDR and CDR2 is SFDVKD. This CDR3 has 17 residues. V was clipped by 4 bases and J by 0 bases; unmatched bases: 8. The CDR3 spells CATSERQGTSSGNTIYF. The CDR3 coding sequence is TGTGCCACCAGTGAGCGACAGGGTACAAGCTCTGGAAACACCATATATTTT.

This clone was found a few times. CDR3 sequence reads: CASSLASGQGNSYGYTF. The CDR3 DNA reads TGTGCCAGCAGTTTAGCTTCCGGACAGGGAAACTCCTATGGCTACACCTTC. The rearrangement uses TRBV27 and TRBJ1-2; 8 positions agree with TRBD1. This CDR3 is 17 amino acids long. V gave up 2 bases and J gave up 4 bases; unmatched junction bases: 12. Germline V CDR1 and CDR2: MNHEY, SMNVEV (reference sequence).

In its sample, this clone was seen a few times. The chain has TRBV15 and TRBJ1-2; D possibly corresponds to TRBD1 (5 bases). V gave up 0 bases and J gave up 2 bases, with 7 bases separating them. The CDR3 consists of 14 residues. Germline CDR1 reads LNHNV; CDR2 reads YYDKDF (reference sequence). The CDR3 coding sequence is TGTGCCACCAGCAGAGACAAGGGGAACTATGGCTACACCTTC. Residues: CATSRDKGNYGYTF.

The chain joins TRBV25-1 to TRBJ1-3, with D perhaps TRBD1 (5 bases). The CDR3 totals 14 residues. Germline CDR1 is MGHDK and CDR2 is SYGVNS. The V end was cut by 1 base, the J end by 3 bases, with 7 bases between. The CDR3 loop is CASSESQVGNTIYF. CDR3 sequence (DNA): TGTGCCAGCAGTGAATCACAGGTTGGAAACACCATATATTTT.

This clone was recorded only once. The V gene is TRBV6-4, the J gene TRBJ1-2, with a weak D call TRBD1 (5 bases). Trimming took off 4 bases at V and 4 bases at J, with 16 bases between the two ends. From germline, CDR1 is MRHNA and CDR2 SNTAGT. The CDR3 contains 15 residues. CDR3 nucleotides: TGTGCCAGCAGTGCTATGGCGGGGCAGCTCTATGGCTACACCTTC. As protein: CASSAMAGQLYGYTF.

The chain employs TRBV11-2 and TRBJ2-3, with TRBD2 matching over 15 bases. Germline V CDR1 and CDR2: SGHAT, FQNNGV. The length of the CDR3 is 15 residues. Trimming at V came to 5 bases and at J to 6 bases, leaving 3 bases not matched to a gene. Here the CDR3 DNA reads TGTGCCAGCAGCGGACTAGCGGGGGGGAGGGATACGCAGTATTTT. It specifies CASSGLAGGRDTQYF.

This chain connects TRBV5-4 to TRBJ1-2, with no clear D. CDR3 size: 13 residues. Trimming left V 0 bases short and J 3 bases short, with 6 bases between. CDR1 and CDR2 from the germline V gene are SGHNT and YYREEE (reference sequence). The CDR3 bases are TGTGCCAGCAGCTTGGAGCAAGACTATGGCTACACCTTC. Translated: CASSLEQDYGYTF.

The chain has TRBV28 and TRBJ1-5, with 12 bases fitting TRBD1. The CDR3 has 15 residues. V dropped 5 bases and J dropped 11; count of bases not matched to a gene: 10. Germline V gene lookup returns CDR1 MDHEN and CDR2 SYDVKM. The CDR3, as DNA: TGTGCCAGCAGTACCGGGACAGGGGGCCGAGGAGCCCAGCATTTT. Translating it yields CASSTGTGGRGAQHF.

The J gene is TRBJ1-5, the V gene TRBV19, with D perhaps matching TRBD1 (6 bases). Germline V gene lookup returns CDR1 LNHDA and CDR2 SQIVND (reference sequence). Trimming took off 6 bases at V and 0 bases at J, with 15 bases between the two ends. CDR3 length: 16 amino acids. The CDR3 DNA reads TGTGCCAGTAGCATAACCCGGACAGCTAGCAATCAGCCCCAGCATTTT. Protein product: CASSITRTASNQPQHF. Together with reference TRBV19 and TRBJ1-5, the CDR3 gives the full variable domain: DGGITQSPKYLFRKEGQNVTLSCEQNLNHDAMYWYRQDPGQGLRLIYYSQIVNDFQKGDIAEGYSVSREKKESFPLTVTSAQKNPTAFYLCASSITRTASNQPQHFGDGTRLSIL.

The genes are TRBV6-1 and TRBJ1-6; a weak D match, TRBD1 (6 bases). This CDR3 is 16 amino acids long. Germline V gives CDR1 MNHNS, CDR2 SASEGT. V lost 3 bases, J lost 12 bases, and 21 bases lay in between. CDR3 DNA: TGTGCCAGCAGTGATAAGGGGACACTTACTAAAGGACCCCTCCACTTT. It translates to CASSDKGTLTKGPLHF.

The V call is TRBV2, the J call TRBJ2-3, with D unclear. V shed 11 bases and J shed 3 bases, with 21 bases lying between them. Germline V gene lookup returns CDR1 SNHLY and CDR2 FYNNEI. The CDR3 contains 15 residues. As DNA, the CDR3 is TGTGCCGTCCGCGCCAGGCCAGGAAGAACAGATACGCAGTATTTT. Translation: CAVRARPGRTDTQYF.

The count of this clone is one. This chain links TRBV5-5 with TRBJ2-7; D uncertain. The CDR3 is made up of 12 amino acids. Germline CDR1 reads SGHKS; CDR2 reads YYEKEE (reference sequence). Trimming shortened V by 0 bases and J by 3 bases, and 4 bases separated the two germline ends. CDR3 sequence: CASSLVGYEQYF. The CDR3 DNA sequence: TGTGCCAGCAGCTTGGTCGGCTACGAGCAGTACTTC.

The chain joins TRBV18 to TRBJ1-1, with a tentative D call TRBD1 (5 bases). V dropped 2 bases and J dropped 3 bases, with 13 bases sitting between them. Germline V CDR1 and CDR2: KGHSH, LQKENI. CDR3 length: 15 amino acids. The CDR3 loop is CASSPRQSDYTEAFF. The CDR3 DNA sequence: TGTGCCAGCTCACCAAGACAGTCTGATTACACTGAAGCTTTCTTT.

The CDR3 spells CASSLRQSQNYGYTF. The CDR3 coding sequence is TGTGCCAGCAGCCTGAGACAATCCCAAAACTATGGCTACACCTTC. The chain employs TRBV7-2 and TRBJ1-2; D remains ambiguous. The CDR3 totals 15 residues. Trimming took 5 bases from V and 2 from J, leaving 15 bases between them. CDR1 SGHTA and CDR2 FQGNSA come from the germline V gene. The variable domain in full, with the rest retrieved from reference TRBV7-2 and TRBJ1-2, is GAGVSQSPSNKVTEKGKDVELRCDPISGHTALYWYRQSLGQGLEFLIYFQGNSAPDKSGLPSDRFSAERTGGSVSTLTIQRTQQEDSAVYLCASSLRQSQNYGYTFGSGTRLTVV.

The genes are TRBV4-2 and TRBJ1-5; possible D gene TRBD1, 6 bases. The germline V gene has CDR1 LGHNA and CDR2 YNFKEQ. The V gene lost 0 bases and the J gene lost 5 bases, with 14 bases spanning the gap. CDR3 length equals 16 residues. The CDR3: CASSQDGGRADQPQHF. The CDR3 DNA reads as TGTGCCAGCAGCCAAGATGGGGGCCGGGCCGATCAGCCCCAGCATTTT.

This chain connects TRBV2 to TRBJ2-7; D is perhaps TRBD1 (6 bases). This CDR3 is built from 15 residues. V gave up 7 bases and J gave up 0 bases, with 16 bases separating them. Germline V gives CDR1 SNHLY, CDR2 FYNNEI. As DNA, the CDR3 is TGTGCCAGCAAGCCACGGACAGCGTACTCCTACGAGCAGTACTTC. Amino acid sequence: CASKPRTAYSYEQYF.

The genes are TRBV7-9 and TRBJ1-6; D is ambiguous. CDR1 is SEHNR and CDR2 is FQNEAQ in the germline V gene (reference sequence). Trimming pared 3 bases from V and 7 bases from J, leaving 7 bases between. The CDR3 has 13 residues. For the CDR3, the DNA is TGTGCCAGCAGCTTGGAAGCGAATTCACCCCTCCACTTT. It yields the protein CASSLEANSPLHF.

The chain employs TRBV28 and TRBJ2-3; 13 positions match TRBD2. Germline V gene data show CDR1 as MDHEN and CDR2 as SYDVKM. The CDR3 is made up of 23 amino acids. J was trimmed by 0 bases and V by 5 bases; bases with no gene match: 23. In DNA form, the CDR3 reads TGTGCCAGCAGTCCGCCTTCGGGTTTCGTTGGACTAGCGGGGGCCGTTAGCACAGATACGCAGTATTTT. Translating it yields CASSPPSGFVGLAGAVSTDTQYF.

This clone showed up just once. The rearrangement joins TRBV5-5 to TRBJ1-6; D perhaps matches TRBD1 (5 bases). V lost 4 bases and J 0 bases, leaving 17 bases between the germline ends. Germline V gene lookup returns CDR1 SGHKS and CDR2 YYEKEE (reference sequence). The CDR3 length is 18 residues. The CDR3 spells CASSTRQLQSSYNSPLHF. As DNA, the CDR3 is TGTGCCAGCAGCACGAGACAGTTACAGAGCTCCTATAATTCACCCCTCCACTTT.

The chain has TRBV14 and TRBJ2-1; unclear D gene. Germline-derived CDR1 and CDR2 are SGHDN and FVKESK. The CDR3 consists of 13 residues. Trimming removed 4 bases at V and 7 bases at J, with 11 bases between. CDR3 protein: CASSPRGQNEQFF. The CDR3 DNA follows: TGTGCCAGCAGCCCAAGAGGTCAGAATGAGCAGTTCTTC.

The rearrangement links TRBV4-1 to TRBJ2-2; D possibly corresponds to TRBD2 (5 bases). The V gene lost 3 bases and the J gene lost 6 bases, with 11 bases spanning the gap. Looked up from germline, CDR1 is MGHRA and CDR2 is YSYEKL. The CDR3 runs to 14 residues. CDR3 region: CASSHPHGAGELFF. The DNA of the CDR3 is TGCGCCAGCAGCCACCCCCACGGGGCCGGGGAGCTGTTTTTT.

The J gene is TRBJ1-4, the V gene TRBV6-5; D ambiguous. Trimming stripped 6 bases from V and 5 bases from J, with 10 bases between. This CDR3 is built from 13 residues. The V gene's germline CDR1 is MNHEY and CDR2 SVGAGI. The CDR3 DNA sequence: TGTGCCAGCAGCCCAGGAGGGAATGAAAAACTGTTTTTT. Translating it yields CASSPGGNEKLFF.

V is TRBV2 and J is TRBJ1-4; D may be TRBD1 (6 bases). Trimming stripped 6 bases from V and 9 bases from J, with 11 bases between. This CDR3 is 12 amino acids long. Germline V gene lookup returns CDR1 SNHLY and CDR2 FYNNEI. The DNA of the CDR3 is TGTGCCAGCAGGCCAACAGGGCAAAAACTGTTTTTT. This sequence encodes CASRPTGQKLFF.

V and J are TRBV28 and TRBJ1-6; no clear D. Germline CDR1 and CDR2: MDHEN and SYDVKM. The CDR3 extends over 14 amino acids. V lost 4 bases and J lost 9, with 13 bases in between. CDR3 sequence (DNA): TGTGCCAGCAGTTCGCCCGGCGGGAGTTCACCCCTCCACTTT. Translating it yields CASSSPGGSSPLHF.

The genes are TRBV5-1 and TRBJ2-3; 8 nucleotides match TRBD1. V lost 4 bases to trimming and J lost 1 base; unmatched junction nucleotides: 2. The CDR3 runs to 14 residues. Germline V gene sequence: CDR1 SGHRS, CDR2 YFSETQ. The CDR3 spells CASSQGQGTDTQYF. Written as DNA, the CDR3 is TGCGCCAGCAGCCAGGGACAGGGCACAGATACGCAGTATTTT. Variable domain in full (rest from reference TRBV5-1 and TRBJ2-3): KAGVTQTPRYLIKTRGQQVTLSCSPISGHRSVSWYQQTPGQGLQFLFEYFSETQRNKGNFPGRFSGRQFSNSRSEMNVSTLELGDSALYLCASSQGQGTDTQYFGPGTRLTVL.